This T cell receptor (beta chain) was documented in a study of regulatory T cells in long-lasting Graves disease. Findings of the study overall: Persistent Graves' disease cases displayed lower TCR diversity than newly diagnosed ones.

Time point defined: newly diagnosed GD, antithyroid drugs for less than 3 months. Construction of the TCR library relied on RNA isolated from PBMCs. According to the study, TCR beta libraries were built with iRepertoire HTBI primers and CDR3-region Arm-PCR. One entry per CDR3 protein, called by TCRdb with MiXCR from the multiplex PCR reads. The data hold 440,000 or so distinct CDR3 sequences, with more than 12% observed a single time. This clonotype showed up just a few times. Its antigen is unidentified. The CDR3 sequence is 15 residues long. CDR1 is SGDLS, CDR2 YYNGEE, per germline. The V end was cut by 0 bases, the J end by 7 bases, with 13 bases between. The sample was also reused in another study, on T cells in Graves' hyperthyroidism and ophthalmopathy. That paper states: HTBI primers were employed in a first-round RT-PCR of the TCR CDR3.

This specimen consisted of peripheral blood mononuclear cells (PBMCs), obtained at new diagnosis, from a patient treated with antithyroid drugs. The chain carries TRBV9 and TRBJ1-4, with D hard to call. The clonotype originates from a woman younger than 45 with Graves disease. The CDR3 DNA sequence: TGTGCCAGCAGCGTAGGGGCAACCTTTCGTGAAAAACTGTTTTTT. Amino acid sequence: CASSVGATFREKLFF.